This T cell receptor (beta chain) is from a study of cytomegalovirus exposure and HLA in healthy donors. A word on this clone: Its antigen is not identified.

Broader study findings: Apart from CMV serostatus, no immune exposure information was available. As a later analysis showed, a missense DCLRE1C variant was linked to trimming of TCR beta V- and J-genes. Among TCR beta chains of equal frequency, HLA-associated ones were more clonally expanded in a later analysis. A later analysis revealed that TCR association rates differed between HLA loci, peaking at DRB1 and bottoming out at HLA-C.

This CDR3 is built from 16 residues. In germline, CDR1 is SGHRS, CDR2 YFSETQ. Trimming took 4 bases from V and 3 from J, leaving 16 bases between them. The PCR contained 60 Vbeta and 13 Jbeta primers. Repertoires were generated with immunoSEQ multiplex PCR, while TCRdb's copy carries only in-frame clones and drops some. The table lists under 250,000 clones, 75% to 90% of them singletons. This rearrangement joins TRBV5-1 to TRBJ1-4; D is perhaps TRBD1 (6 bases). Sequencing was carried out using PBMCs. The TCR sequence derives from a woman aged 40 to 50 in good health and CMV-seronegative. The CDR3 nucleotides read TGCGCCAGCAGCATGACAGGTCTTACGGCTAATGAAAAACTGTTTTTT. Amino acid sequence: CASSMTGLTANEKLFF.